The 27 T cell receptor beta chains reported below all come from one sample, sequenced in a study of cytomegalovirus exposure and HLA in healthy donors. The assay was immunoSEQ multiplex PCR, and TCRdb's table has in-frame clones only and misses some. The data hold tens of thousands of clones, with 97% observed a single time. Sequencing was performed on PBMCs. The receptor source for this set is a woman between 18 and 29 years old in good health and CMV-seropositive.

The V gene is TRBV5-4, the J gene TRBJ1-2; no firm D call. The CDR3 covers 13 residues. CDR1 is SGHNT, CDR2 YYREEE, per germline (reference sequence). The V gene lost 5 bases and the J gene lost 8 bases, with 16 bases spanning the gap. The CDR3 sequence is CASRPPETGGYTF. The CDR3 nucleotides read TGTGCCAGCAGGCCCCCGGAGACCGGAGGCTACACCTTC.

This chain uses TRBV13 with TRBJ2-7; D not resolved. Germline V gene lookup returns CDR1 PRHDT and CDR2 FYEKMQ (reference sequence). V was clipped by 3 bases and J by 6 bases, with 9 bases between them. The CDR3 has 12 amino acids. Here the CDR3 DNA reads TGTGCCAGCAGCTTCTTAGAGAGCGAGCAGTACTTC. It yields the protein CASSFLESEQYF.

The chain employs TRBV27 and TRBJ2-7; unclear D gene. CDR1 and CDR2 from the germline V gene are MNHEY and SMNVEV (reference sequence). The V and J ends lost 5 bases and 4 bases respectively, with 21 bases between them. The CDR3 is 16 residues long. In nucleotides, the CDR3 is TGTGCCAGCAGTCCCCACCGTGGCTTACAGTCATACGAGCAGTACTTC. It translates to CASSPHRGLQSYEQYF.

V is TRBV28 and J is TRBJ2-2; 10 bases align to TRBD1. There are 15 residues in the CDR3. Germline lookup yields CDR1 MDHEN and CDR2 SYDVKM. Unmatched junction bases numbered 4, after V lost 4 bases and J lost 5 bases. DNA for the CDR3: TGTGCCAGCAGTTGGGACAGGGGAGGAACCGGGGAGCTGTTTTTT. It is translated as CASSWDRGGTGELFF.

This CDR3 reads CASSLGQGNTGELFF. CDR3 sequence (DNA): TGTGCCAGCAGCTTAGGACAGGGGAACACCGGGGAGCTGTTTTTT. The V and J genes are TRBV7-9 and TRBJ2-2; 7 bases are shared with TRBD1. This CDR3 is built from 15 residues. Germline loops: CDR1 SEHNR, CDR2 FQNEAQ (reference sequence). V was pared by 1 base and J by 1 base, with 0 bases of the junction left unmatched.

The rearrangement uses TRBV30 and TRBJ2-2, with TRBD1 identical over 9 bases. V lost 3 bases to trimming and J lost 3 bases; unmatched junction nucleotides: 5. Looked up from germline, CDR1 is GTSNPN and CDR2 is SVGIG (reference sequence). The CDR3 covers 15 residues. This CDR3 reads CAWRKWDRDTGELFF. CDR3 DNA: TGTGCCTGGAGGAAGTGGGACAGGGACACCGGGGAGCTGTTTTTT.

This clone was counted a single time. The CDR3 nucleotides are TGTGCCAGCAGGAACAGGGGGCCGAACACTGAAGCTTTCTTT. Translation gives CASRNRGPNTEAFF. The chain joins TRBV28 to TRBJ1-1; 9 bases fit TRBD1. Per the germline V gene, CDR1 is MDHEN and CDR2 is SYDVKM. The CDR3 is made up of 14 amino acids. The V and J ends lost 6 bases and 1 base, in that order; junction bases with no gene match: 3. Complete variable domain (other parts from reference TRBV28 and TRBJ1-1): DVKVTQSSRYLVKRTGEKVFLECVQDMDHENMFWYRQDPGLGLRLIYFSYDVKMKEKGDIPEGYSVSREKKERFSLILESASTNQTSMYLCASRNRGPNTEAFFGQGTRLTVV.

The chain couples TRBV19 to TRBJ2-3; D not certain. Germline lookup yields CDR1 LNHDA and CDR2 SQIVND (reference sequence). CDR3 length: 15 amino acids. V was cut by 2 bases and J by 2 bases, with 11 bases left in between. CDR3 residues: CASSILGYPTDTQYF. The CDR3 nucleotides are TGTGCCAGTAGTATACTGGGCTATCCCACAGATACGCAGTATTTT.

The genes are TRBV5-8 and TRBJ2-2, with D perhaps matching TRBD1 (6 bases). The germline V and J ends were trimmed by 3 bases and 4 bases, with 16 bases remaining between them. Germline V CDR1 and CDR2: SGHTS, YDEGEE. This CDR3 has 16 residues. CDR3 residues: CASSSPHRVGTGELFF. In DNA form, the CDR3 reads TGTGCCAGCAGCTCCCCTCACAGGGTTGGCACCGGGGAGCTGTTTTTT.

Regarding this clone: This sample includes further DNA sequences coding for the same CDR3. V usage is TRBV27 and J usage is TRBJ1-1, with a tentative D call TRBD1 (6 bases). The CDR3 runs to 14 residues. V was shortened by 2 bases and J by 1 base, with 8 bases between the two germline ends. CDR1 and CDR2 (germline): MNHEY, SMNVEV (reference sequence). CDR3 coding DNA: TGTGCCAGCAGTTTAAGGGGGGGGAACACTGAAGCTTTCTTT. Its protein product is CASSLRGGNTEAFF.

The chain joins TRBV23-1 to TRBJ2-3; D is ambiguous. TRBV23-1 is flagged as an ORF with uncertain function. The CDR3 spans 14 residues. V was shortened by 4 bases and J by 0 bases, with 8 bases between the two germline ends. CDR3 in DNA: TGCGCCAGCAGTCGAACAGCTAGCACAGATACGCAGTATTTT. It translates to CASSRTASTDTQYF.

V gene TRBV19 combines with J gene TRBJ2-3; 10 positions agree with TRBD2. Germline V CDR1 and CDR2: LNHDA, SQIVND (reference sequence). The CDR3 is 16 residues long. Trimming took 1 base from V and 3 from J; bases not matched to a gene: 4. The CDR3: CASSIAVAGGTDTQYF. As DNA, the CDR3 is TGTGCCAGTAGTATAGCCGTAGCGGGAGGAACAGATACGCAGTATTTT. Full variable domain (missing parts from reference TRBV19 and TRBJ2-3): DGGITQSPKYLFRKEGQNVTLSCEQNLNHDAMYWYRQDPGQGLRLIYYSQIVNDFQKGDIAEGYSVSREKKESFPLTVTSAQKNPTAFYLCASSIAVAGGTDTQYFGPGTRLTVL.

The chain carries TRBV5-4 and TRBJ2-7; TRBD1 might be the D (5 bases). V shed 2 bases and J shed 5 bases, with 11 bases lying between them. The CDR3 runs 13 residues. CDR1 is SGHNT, CDR2 YYREEE, per germline (reference sequence). The CDR3 sequence is CASSLGHTHEQYF. The CDR3 DNA sequence: TGTGCCAGCAGCTTAGGACATACCCACGAGCAGTACTTC. Full variable domain (rest looked up from reference TRBV5-4 and TRBJ2-7): ETGVTQSPTHLIKTRGQQVTLRCSSQSGHNTVSWYQQALGQGPQFIFQYYREEENGRGNFPPRFSGLQFPNYSSELNVNALELDDSALYLCASSLGHTHEQYFGPGTRLTVT.

The chain recombines TRBV7-8 with TRBJ2-5, with D maybe TRBD1 (7 bases). V gave up 2 bases and J gave up 4 bases, with 14 bases separating them. The CDR3 spans 15 residues. Germline V gene sequence: CDR1 SGHVS, CDR2 FQNEAQ. The CDR3 region has the DNA TGTGCCAGCAGCTTACCGGCAGGGGGAGGAGAGACCCAGTACTTC. Protein: CASSLPAGGGETQYF.

The V call is TRBV28, the J call TRBJ1-1; D is perhaps TRBD1 (6 bases). Trimming left V 10 bases short and J 0 bases short, with 18 bases between. Germline V CDR1 and CDR2: MDHEN, SYDVKM. This CDR3 has 15 amino acids. The DNA for the CDR3 is TGTGCCACCTTGACCGACAGGACCTTGAACACTGAAGCTTTCTTT. Translation: CATLTDRTLNTEAFF. Looking up the rest from reference TRBV28 and TRBJ1-1 gives the full variable domain: DVKVTQSSRYLVKRTGEKVFLECVQDMDHENMFWYRQDPGLGLRLIYFSYDVKMKEKGDIPEGYSVSREKKERFSLILESASTNQTSMYLCATLTDRTLNTEAFFGQGTRLTVV.

The V call is TRBV28, the J call TRBJ1-1; 10 bases align to TRBD1. The V and J ends lost 6 bases and 7 bases, in that order; junction bases with no gene match: 8. Germline V gene sequence: CDR1 MDHEN, CDR2 SYDVKM. This CDR3 comprises 14 residues. The chain's CDR3 is CASSRPGQGFEAFF. Here the CDR3 DNA reads TGTGCCAGCAGCCGTCCGGGACAGGGGTTTGAAGCTTTCTTT.

The chain combines TRBV11-2 with TRBJ2-7; 8 bases are shared with TRBD2. Trimming at V came to 0 bases and at J to 5 bases, leaving 3 bases not matched to a gene. CDR1 is SGHAT and CDR2 is FQNNGV in the germline V gene. This CDR3 is 14 amino acids long. The CDR3 spells CASSLDQREHEQYF. The CDR3 DNA reads as TGTGCCAGCAGCTTAGACCAGCGGGAGCACGAGCAGTACTTC.

This clone has only a few counts. The CDR3 here is CASSLGLAGVLEQFF. The CDR3 nucleotides read TGTGCCAGCAGTTTGGGACTAGCGGGAGTTCTTGAGCAGTTCTTC. The chain employs TRBV6-5 and TRBJ2-1; 14 positions match TRBD2. CDR1 and CDR2 (germline): MNHEY, SVGAGI. This CDR3 is built from 15 residues. The junction had 5 bases not matched to a gene; V was cut back by 4 bases and J by 9 bases.

The CDR3 coding sequence is TGTGCCAGCAGTTACGAGCTAGCGGGAAGAGGGACCCAGTACTTC. Its protein is CASSYELAGRGTQYF. The V and J genes are TRBV6-5 and TRBJ2-5, with 9 bases aligning to TRBD2. Germline V gene data show CDR1 as MNHEY and CDR2 as SVGAGI. The CDR3 consists of 15 residues. Losses at the gene ends were 2 bases for V and 7 bases for J; bases not matched to a gene: 8.

The CDR3 DNA follows: TGTGCCAGCAGTCCGGGATTCCAAGAGACCCAGTACTTC. Amino acids: CASSPGFQETQYF. The chain combines TRBV27 with TRBJ2-5; a weak D match, TRBD2 (5 bases). Trimming cost V 5 bases and J 1 base, with 8 bases left between them. Germline CDR1 is MNHEY and CDR2 is SMNVEV (reference sequence). The CDR3 is made up of 13 amino acids.

This chain joins TRBV6-1 and TRBJ2-3; D tentatively fits TRBD1 or TRBD2 (5 bases each). This CDR3 comprises 17 residues. V was trimmed by 5 bases and J by 2 bases, leaving 20 bases between them. Germline assignment: CDR1 MNHNS and CDR2 SASEGT. CDR3 in DNA: TGTGCCAGCAGTCAAGGGACCCTAAGCGGATACACAGATACGCAGTATTTT. Translating gives CASSQGTLSGYTDTQYF.

The chain carries TRBV2 and TRBJ2-1; 8 bases agree with TRBD1. The CDR3 runs 16 residues. V was clipped by 6 bases and J by 0 bases; unmatched bases: 7. Germline-derived CDR1 and CDR2 are SNHLY and FYNNEI. The CDR3 protein is CASSPTGAGSYNEQFF. As DNA, the CDR3 is TGTGCCAGCAGCCCGACAGGGGCAGGCTCCTACAATGAGCAGTTCTTC.

The rearrangement joins TRBV28 to TRBJ1-1, with D hard to call. CDR1 is MDHEN and CDR2 is SYDVKM in the germline V gene. This CDR3 spans 12 amino acids. Between the trimmed V and J ends, which lost 2 bases and 5 bases, there was a span of 6 bases. CDR3 DNA: TGTGCCAGCAGTTTAGGTCGGACTGAAGCTTTCTTT. Translation: CASSLGRTEAFF.

This chain uses TRBV7-9 with TRBJ2-1; 10 bases match TRBD2. Losses at the gene ends were 5 bases for V and 9 bases for J; bases not matched to a gene: 13. The CDR3 runs to 16 residues. CDR1 and CDR2 (germline): SEHNR, FQNEAQ (reference sequence). CDR3 nucleotide sequence: TGTGCCAGCAGCCCAAAAGCGGGAGGGCCGATTGGTGAGCAGTTCTTC. It yields the protein CASSPKAGGPIGEQFF.

This CDR3 reads CASSSGLVSIQGYNEQFF. Written as DNA, the CDR3 is TGTGCCAGCAGTTCCGGACTAGTATCTATCCAAGGGTACAATGAGCAGTTCTTC. The chain recombines TRBV27 with TRBJ2-1; TRBD2 agrees at 7 bases. The CDR3 length is 18 residues. CDR1 is MNHEY, CDR2 SMNVEV, per germline (reference sequence). J was trimmed by 4 bases and V by 4 bases; bases with no gene match: 16.

This clone is a singleton in its sample. The V gene is TRBV28, the J gene TRBJ1-2, with TRBD1 matching 9 bases. This CDR3 has 15 amino acids. V lost 5 bases to trimming and J lost 4 bases; unmatched junction nucleotides: 8. Germline values: CDR1 MDHEN, CDR2 SYDVKM. The CDR3 sequence is CASSLPGTGSYGYTF. CDR3 in DNA: TGTGCCAGCAGTCTACCCGGGACAGGGTCCTATGGCTACACCTTC.

Concerning this clone: Mismatch with germline at one junction end may stem from a read error. The V call is TRBV7-7, the J call TRBJ2-5; 13 bases are a match to TRBD2. The germline V gene has CDR1 SSHAT and CDR2 FNYEAQ (reference sequence). This CDR3 has 16 amino acids. The CDR3 nucleotides are TGTGCTAGCAGCCCATGGACTAGCGGGAGCGGAGAGACCCAGTACTTC. This gives the protein CASSPWTSGSGETQYF.